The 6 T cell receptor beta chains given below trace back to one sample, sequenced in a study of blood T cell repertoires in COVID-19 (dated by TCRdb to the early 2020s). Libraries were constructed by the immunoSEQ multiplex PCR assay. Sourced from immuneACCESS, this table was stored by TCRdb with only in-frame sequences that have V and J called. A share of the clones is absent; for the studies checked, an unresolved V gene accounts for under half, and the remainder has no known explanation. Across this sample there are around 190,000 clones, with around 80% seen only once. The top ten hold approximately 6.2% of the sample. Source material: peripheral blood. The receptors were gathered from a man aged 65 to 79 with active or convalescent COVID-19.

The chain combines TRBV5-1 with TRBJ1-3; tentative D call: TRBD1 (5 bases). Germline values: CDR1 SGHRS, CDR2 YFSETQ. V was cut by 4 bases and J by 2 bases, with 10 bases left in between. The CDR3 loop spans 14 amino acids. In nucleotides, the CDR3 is TGCGCCAGCAGCGACCAGGGCGCTGGAAACACCATATATTTT. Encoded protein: CASSDQGAGNTIYF.

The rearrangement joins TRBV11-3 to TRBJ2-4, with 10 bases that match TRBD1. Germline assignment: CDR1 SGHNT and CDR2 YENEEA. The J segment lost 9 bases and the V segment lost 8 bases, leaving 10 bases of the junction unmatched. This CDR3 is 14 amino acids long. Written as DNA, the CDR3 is TGTGCCAGCGCCACCGGGACAGGGGAGGGCATTCAGTACTTC. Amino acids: CASATGTGEGIQYF.

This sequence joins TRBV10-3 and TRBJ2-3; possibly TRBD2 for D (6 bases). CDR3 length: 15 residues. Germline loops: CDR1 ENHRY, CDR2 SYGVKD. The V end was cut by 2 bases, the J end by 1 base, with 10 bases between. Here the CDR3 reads CAISEEAGRTDTQYF. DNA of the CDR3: TGTGCCATCAGTGAGGAGGCGGGGCGCACAGATACGCAGTATTTT.

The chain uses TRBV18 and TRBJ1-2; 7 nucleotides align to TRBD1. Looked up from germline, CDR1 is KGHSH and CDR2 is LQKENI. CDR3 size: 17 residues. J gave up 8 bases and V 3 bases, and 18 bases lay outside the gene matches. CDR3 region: CASSPIVTGFQRGGYTF. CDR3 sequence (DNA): TGTGCCAGCTCACCCATCGTGACAGGGTTCCAGCGGGGGGGCTACACCTTC.

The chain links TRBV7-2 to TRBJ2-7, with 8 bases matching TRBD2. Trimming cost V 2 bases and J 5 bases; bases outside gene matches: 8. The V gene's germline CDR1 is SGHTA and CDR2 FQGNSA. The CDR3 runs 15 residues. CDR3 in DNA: TGTGCCAGCAGCTTAATGGGACTAGAAGCCGACGAGCAGTACTTC. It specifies CASSLMGLEADEQYF.

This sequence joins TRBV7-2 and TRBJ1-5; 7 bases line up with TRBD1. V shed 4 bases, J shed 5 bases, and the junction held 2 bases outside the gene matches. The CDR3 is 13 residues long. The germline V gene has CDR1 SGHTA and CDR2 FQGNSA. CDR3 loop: CASSSQGDQPQHF. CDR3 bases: TGTGCCAGCAGCTCCCAGGGGGATCAGCCCCAGCATTTT.